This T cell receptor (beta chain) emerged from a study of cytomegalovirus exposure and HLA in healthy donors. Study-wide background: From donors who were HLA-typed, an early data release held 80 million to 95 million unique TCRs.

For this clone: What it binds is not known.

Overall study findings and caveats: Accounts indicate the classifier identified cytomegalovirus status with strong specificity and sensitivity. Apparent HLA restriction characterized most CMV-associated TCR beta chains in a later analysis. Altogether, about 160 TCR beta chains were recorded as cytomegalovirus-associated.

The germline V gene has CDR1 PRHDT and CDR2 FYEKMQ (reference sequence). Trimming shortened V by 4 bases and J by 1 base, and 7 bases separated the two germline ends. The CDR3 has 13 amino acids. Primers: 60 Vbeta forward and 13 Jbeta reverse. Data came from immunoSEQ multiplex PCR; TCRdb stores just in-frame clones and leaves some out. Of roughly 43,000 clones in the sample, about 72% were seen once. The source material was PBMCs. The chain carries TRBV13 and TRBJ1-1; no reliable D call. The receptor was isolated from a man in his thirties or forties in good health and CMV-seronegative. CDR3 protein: CASSSRWNTEAFF. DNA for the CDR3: TGTGCCAGCAGCTCTCGGTGGAACACTGAAGCTTTCTTT.